The rows below give T cell receptor beta chains drawn from one sample of a study of CD8 T cells in ankylosing spondylitis. Each CDR3 protein gets one entry after TCRdb re-called the 5' RACE reads with MiXCR. The table lists roughly 120,000 distinct CDR3 sequences, about 13% of them singletons. Sequencing was done on a sample of blood, either unsorted or a sorted T cell fraction (not recorded which). These receptors originate from a female donor with ankylosing spondylitis or in good health (not recorded which). The CDR3 runs from the conserved cysteine through the conserved F or W. A D gene is named only where the DNA matches it firmly. Only some rows state a clone size, as once, few, many or a class for expanded clones.

>-|TRBD1|TRBJ1-2|TRBV20-1
CSAWETGGYGYTF
TGCAGTGCTTGGGAGACAGGGGGCTATGGCTACACCTTC
>-|-|TRBJ1-1|TRBV12-3/TRBV12-4
CASSLGRRGTEAFF
TGTGCCAGCAGTCTAGGCCGGAGGGGGACTGAAGCTTTCTTT
>few|-|TRBJ2-7|TRBV5-1
CASSIVPDSYEQYF
TGCGCCAGCAGCATCGTTCCAGATTCCTACGAGCAGTACTTC
>many|-|TRBJ2-3|TRBV29-1
CSVESRMADTQYF
TGCAGCGTTGAATCCAGGATGGCAGATACGCAGTATTTT
>few|-|TRBJ1-5|TRBV5-1
CASSSGGGLNQPQHF
TGCGCCAGCAGCTCGGGCGGGGGTCTTAATCAGCCCCAGCATTTT
>many|-|TRBJ1-6|TRBV20-1
CSARSQGTSPLHF
TGCAGTGCTAGAAGCCAGGGCACTTCACCCCTCCACTTT
>many|-|TRBJ2-3|TRBV20-1
CSARAGGPFTDTQYF
TGCAGTGCTAGAGCGGGGGGCCCTTTCACAGATACGCAGTATTTT
>few|TRBD1|TRBJ2-1|TRBV27
CASSPRDRETYNEQFF
TGTGCCAGCAGTCCTCGGGACAGGGAGACCTACAATGAGCAGTTCTTC
>-|-|TRBJ2-2|TRBV6-5
CASSYSRHLNTGELFF
TGTGCCAGCAGTTACTCGCGGCATCTAAACACCGGGGAGCTGTTTTTT
>many|TRBD2|TRBJ2-3|TRBV5-1
CASSLDTGLGPDTQYF
TGCGCCAGCAGCTTGGATACGGGACTAGGACCTGATACGCAGTATTTT
>many|-|TRBJ1-1|TRBV18
CASSRLPSDMNTEAFF
TGTGCCAGCTCACGTCTTCCCAGCGACATGAACACTGAAGCTTTCTTT
>-|TRBD1|TRBJ2-3|TRBV11-2
CASSLDRTGGFSTDTQYF
TGTGCCAGCAGCTTAGACAGGACAGGGGGCTTTAGCACAGATACGCAGTATTTT
>few|TRBD1|TRBJ2-3|TRBV20-1
CSARVSDRGGTDTQYF
TGCAGTGCTAGAGTCAGCGACAGGGGTGGCACAGATACGCAGTATTTT
>-|TRBD1|TRBJ1-5|TRBV29-1
CSIGTGADNQPQHF
TGCAGCATTGGAACAGGGGCCGACAATCAGCCCCAGCATTTT
>many|-|TRBJ1-5|TRBV5-1
CASSLDSGNQPQHF
TGCGCCAGCAGCTTGGATAGCGGCAATCAGCCCCAGCATTTT
>-|-|TRBJ1-5|TRBV18
CASSPNRVGSNQPQHF
TGTGCCAGCTCACCAAACAGGGTCGGAAGCAATCAGCCCCAGCATTTT
>many|-|TRBJ2-7|TRBV12-3/TRBV12-4
CASSLRPREQYF
TGTGCCAGCAGTTTAAGGCCCCGCGAGCAGTACTTC
>-|TRBD2|TRBJ2-7|TRBV19
CASSISGSGNEQYF
TGTGCCAGTAGTATCAGCGGGAGTGGGAACGAGCAGTACTTC
>-|-|TRBJ2-1|TRBV29-1
CSVNQGSYNEQFF
TGCAGCGTGAATCAGGGATCCTACAATGAGCAGTTCTTC
>many|-|TRBJ2-1|TRBV28
CASREESSYNEQFF
TGTGCCAGCAGGGAGGAGAGCTCCTACAATGAGCAGTTCTTC
>many|-|TRBJ1-1|TRBV6-5
CASSLQQGKGTEAFF
TGTGCCAGCAGTCTACAACAGGGAAAGGGAACTGAAGCTTTCTTT
>few|-|TRBJ1-2|TRBV12-3/TRBV12-4
CASSLDFKARVYGYTF
TGTGCCAGCAGTTTAGACTTCAAGGCCAGGGTGTATGGCTACACCTTC
>-|TRBD2|TRBJ2-5|TRBV20-1
CSAPGTSWETQYF
TGCAGTGCGCCAGGGACTAGCTGGGAGACCCAGTACTTC
>-|-|TRBJ2-2|TRBV9
CASSRAQREAGELFF
TGTGCCAGCAGCCGTGCCCAACGTGAAGCCGGGGAGCTGTTTTTT
>many|TRBD1|TRBJ2-1|TRBV5-1
CASSWEDRGTQQFF
TGCGCCAGCAGCTGGGAGGACAGGGGCACCCAGCAGTTCTTC
>many|-|TRBJ2-2|TRBV11-1
CASSKWSTGAGTGELFF
TGTGCCAGCAGCAAATGGTCGACGGGGGCGGGCACCGGGGAGCTGTTTTTT
>few|-|TRBJ2-3|TRBV5-1
CASSLPSTDTQYF
TGCGCCAGCAGCCTTCCGAGCACAGATACGCAGTATTTT
>-|-|TRBJ2-7|TRBV10-3
CAISEPLTYEQYF
TGTGCCATCAGTGAGCCCCTCACCTACGAGCAGTACTTC
>many|TRBD1|TRBJ2-7|TRBV7-2
CASSLGDRVQQYF
TGTGCCAGCAGCTTAGGGGACAGGGTTCAGCAGTACTTC
>few|TRBD2|TRBJ2-1|TRBV28
CASSRSGVVSNEQFF
TGTGCCAGCAGTCGTAGCGGGGTGGTGTCGAATGAGCAGTTCTTC
>-|-|TRBJ1-1|TRBV6-1
CSSSEYTEAFF
TGTTCAAGCTCAGAATACACTGAAGCTTTCTTT
>-|-|TRBJ1-5|TRBV19
CASSMADARGNQPQHF
TGTGCCAGTAGTATGGCAGACGCCCGAGGGAATCAGCCCCAGCATTTT
>-|-|TRBJ1-2|TRBV20-1
CSAVGASYGYTF
TGCAGTGCTGTCGGGGCCTCCTATGGCTACACCTTC
>-|-|TRBJ2-1|TRBV20-1
CSASAGSSYNEQFF
TGCAGTGCTAGCGCGGGAAGCTCCTACAATGAGCAGTTCTTC
>few|-|TRBJ2-1|TRBV5-1
CASAYDSNEQFF
TGCGCCAGCGCATACGATAGCAATGAGCAGTTCTTC
>once|-|TRBJ2-3|TRBV7-2
CASSLGATQYF
TGTGCCAGCAGCTTAGGAGCTACGCAGTATTTT
>few|-|TRBJ2-7|TRBV11-2
CASSLDLGPSSYEQYF
TGTGCCAGCAGCTTAGATCTGGGGCCGAGCTCCTACGAGCAGTACTTC
>many|-|TRBJ1-5|TRBV12-3/TRBV12-4
CASSLGGPMGPQHF
TGTGCCAGCAGTTTAGGCGGACCCATGGGGCCCCAGCATTTT
>many|TRBD2|TRBJ2-7|TRBV27
CASSVYQGPGLAGPSYEQYF
TGTGCCAGCAGTGTCTATCAGGGACCGGGACTAGCGGGTCCCTCCTACGAGCAGTACTTC
>-|TRBD2|TRBJ2-3|TRBV5-1
CASRTGTSGVSDTQYF
TGCGCCAGCAGAACCGGGACTAGCGGGGTATCAGATACGCAGTATTTT
>many|-|TRBJ1-1|TRBV11-2
CASSFLGEGTEAFF
TGTGCCAGCAGCTTCCTTGGGGAAGGAACTGAAGCTTTCTTT
>few|TRBD1|TRBJ2-5|TRBV25-1
CASSEYRGLRETQYF
TGTGCCAGCAGTGAGTACAGGGGGCTAAGAGAGACCCAGTACTTC
>many|-|TRBJ1-6|TRBV12-3/TRBV12-4
CASSPRTDLGSPLHF
TGTGCCAGCAGTCCTCGGACAGACCTGGGCTCACCCCTCCACTTT
>few|-|TRBJ2-1|TRBV5-1
CASSPGQSSYNEQFF
TGCGCCAGCAGCCCAGGACAGAGCTCCTACAATGAGCAGTTCTTC
>few|-|TRBJ2-7|TRBV12-3/TRBV12-4
CASTPGTSYEQYF
TGTGCCAGCACCCCAGGGACCTCCTACGAGCAGTACTTC
>few|-|TRBJ1-1|TRBV6-2/TRBV6-3
CASPRPKMNTEAFF
TGTGCCAGCCCGAGGCCAAAAATGAACACTGAAGCTTTCTTT
>-|TRBD1|TRBJ2-2|TRBV29-1
CSVLVRGLGGELFF
TGCAGCGTTCTGGTCAGGGGGCTGGGCGGGGAGCTGTTTTTT
>many|-|TRBJ1-2|TRBV12-3/TRBV12-4
CASTEENYGYTF
TGTGCCAGCACTGAGGAGAACTATGGCTACACCTTC
>few|TRBD1|TRBJ1-5|TRBV7-2
CASSTQGSSNQPQHF
TGTGCCAGCAGCACACAGGGGTCCAGCAATCAGCCCCAGCATTTT
>many|-|TRBJ1-1|TRBV12-3/TRBV12-4
CASSLGGLAFF
TGTGCCAGCAGTTTAGGCGGACTCGCTTTCTTT
>few|-|TRBJ2-7|TRBV2
CASSEAGTLQGEYF
TGTGCCAGCAGTGAAGCTGGGACACTTCAAGGGGAGTACTTC
>many|-|TRBJ1-1|TRBV5-1
CASSSDVGTAQAFF
TGCGCCAGCAGCTCCGACGTAGGGACGGCCCAAGCTTTCTTT
>-|-|TRBJ2-1|TRBV30
CAWSVGFGSHNEQFF
TGTGCCTGGAGTGTAGGGTTTGGGTCCCACAATGAGCAGTTCTTC
>many|-|TRBJ1-1|TRBV10-3
CATKHPSNTEAFF
TGTGCCACCAAACACCCATCGAACACTGAAGCTTTCTTT
>few|TRBD2|TRBJ2-7|TRBV20-1
CSARDPGLAFYEQYF
TGCAGTGCTAGAGATCCAGGACTAGCGTTCTACGAGCAGTACTTC